This T cell receptor beta chain was recorded in a study of blood T cell repertoires in COVID-19. Turning to the study itself: Specimens from acute and convalescent COVID-19 originated in the United States, Italy and Spain. Sources were T cells, B-cell-depleted T cells, or PBMCs; the material itself was cDNA or gDNA.

The CDR3 is 15 residues long. The V end lost 7 bases, the J end lost 0 bases, and 13 bases lay between the germline ends. Germline assignment: CDR1 MNHEY and CDR2 SMNVEV (reference sequence). Seattle participants joined during active infection and were tracked over time. Authors' data handling: Using reference gene primer amplification, nucleated cell counts were estimated. This table comes from immunoSEQ multiplex PCR, and its TCRdb copy is limited to in-frame clones, with some not included. V and J calls and clone size are those listed in that table; D and trimming were worked out from the DNA. Of around 360,000 clones in the sample, over 75% are singletons; the top ten hold about 10%.

This TCR was sampled from a young woman with COVID-19, enrolled during active disease. The rearrangement joins TRBV27 to TRBJ2-1, with D possibly matching TRBD1 (5 bases). The sequencing sample was made of peripheral blood. DNA of the CDR3: TGTGCCAGCATCCAGGGCGGTAGCTCCTACAATGAGCAGTTCTTC. Protein product: CASIQGGSSYNEQFF.